The 17 T cell receptor beta chains in this list originate from one sample, sequenced in a study of radiation and T cells in renal cell carcinoma. Time point indicated: baseline pretreatment blood. Treatment reported: 15 Gy SBRT to primary tumor, nephrectomy 4 weeks later. The repertoire was sequenced with immunoSEQ multiplex PCR; TCRdb's copy has only in-frame clones and lacks some. Of 130,000 to 150,000 clones in the sample, around nine tenths are singletons; the top ten hold approximately 12%. This material consisted of blood, taken from a patient whose treatment included radiotherapy and nephrectomy. The receptor source for this set is a woman in her fifties or sixties with renal cell carcinoma.

V is TRBV6-5 and J is TRBJ2-1; D might be TRBD2 (7 bases). CDR1 and CDR2 (germline): MNHEY, SVGAGI. The CDR3 has 16 residues. V lost 1 base, J lost 9 bases, and 19 bases lay in between. In DNA, the CDR3 is TGTGCCAGCAGTTACTTGGCGCGGGGGCCCGGCCGTGAGCAGTTCTTC. Its translation is CASSYLARGPGREQFF.

The table lists this clone with a few counts. The chain is built from TRBV9 and TRBJ1-5, with no clear D. V lost 0 bases and J 2 bases, leaving 9 bases between the germline ends. Germline loops: CDR1 SGDLS, CDR2 YYNGEE. This CDR3 has 15 amino acids. CDR3 residues: CASSVDPLGNQPQHF. Written as DNA, the CDR3 is TGTGCCAGCAGCGTAGATCCTCTTGGCAATCAGCCCCAGCATTTT.

The rearrangement links TRBV11-2 to TRBJ1-1, with 10 bases matching TRBD1. Germline CDR1 SGHAT, CDR2 FQNNGV. The CDR3 is made up of 15 amino acids. V was pared by 5 bases and J by 0 bases, with 3 bases of the junction left unmatched. For the CDR3, the DNA is TGTGCCAGCAGCAGACAGGGGGCCCTGAACACTGAAGCTTTCTTT. Translation gives CASSRQGALNTEAFF. Full variable domain (outside the CDR3, taken from reference TRBV11-2 and TRBJ1-1): EAGVAQSPRYKIIEKRQSVAFWCNPISGHATLYWYQQILGQGPKLLIQFQNNGVVDDSQLPKDRFSAERLKGVDSTLKIQPAKLEDSAVYLCASSRQGALNTEAFFGQGTRLTVV.

The V gene is TRBV29-1, the J gene TRBJ2-2; D not certain. CDR1 is SQVTM, CDR2 ANQGSEA, per germline. V lost 4 bases to trimming and J lost 4 bases, with 7 bases between them. This CDR3 spans 12 amino acids. The CDR3 protein is CSVVWGTGELFF. In DNA form, the CDR3 reads TGCAGCGTTGTATGGGGCACCGGGGAGCTGTTTTTT.

The chain carries TRBV18 and TRBJ1-1; 7 bases map to TRBD1. The V segment lost 6 bases and the J segment 1 base; nucleotides outside the gene matches: 5. CDR3 length: 14 amino acids. The V gene's germline CDR1 is KGHSH and CDR2 LQKENI. The CDR3 region is CASSPDRANTEAFF. CDR3 DNA sequence: TGTGCCAGCTCCCCCGACAGGGCGAACACTGAAGCTTTCTTT.

The chain has TRBV7-9 and TRBJ1-4; no definite D call. There are 16 residues in the CDR3. Germline values: CDR1 SEHNR, CDR2 FQNEAQ (reference sequence). The V end was cut by 2 bases, the J end by 3 bases, with 13 bases between. Written as DNA, the CDR3 is TGTGCCAGCAGCTTACAACCGAGTGGGCCTAATGAAAAACTGTTTTTT. Its translation is CASSLQPSGPNEKLFF.

The V call is TRBV7-8, the J call TRBJ1-6, with TRBD1 matching 8 bases. The V gene's germline CDR1 is SGHVS and CDR2 FQNEAQ. The CDR3 covers 15 residues. V gave up 5 bases and J gave up 7 bases; unmatched junction bases: 7. CDR3 sequence: CASSADRVANSPLHF. As DNA, the CDR3 is TGTGCCAGCAGCGCGGACAGGGTGGCGAATTCACCCCTCCACTTT.

The CDR3: CASSVSGGRQETQYF. For the CDR3, the DNA is TGTGCCAGTAGTGTTTCAGGGGGCCGGCAGGAGACCCAGTACTTC. This chain uses TRBV19 with TRBJ2-5; 8 bases are shared with TRBD1. The V gene end was trimmed by 5 bases and the J gene end by 5 bases; junction bases not matched to a gene: 10. The CDR3 runs to 15 residues. Germline V gene sequence: CDR1 LNHDA, CDR2 SQIVND (reference sequence).

Only a few counts were recorded for this clone. This rearrangement joins TRBV19 to TRBJ2-5, with 8 bases matching TRBD2. This CDR3 spans 13 amino acids. Trimming cost V 6 bases and J 5 bases; bases outside gene matches: 5. Germline CDR1 reads LNHDA; CDR2 reads SQIVND (reference sequence). The CDR3 loop is CASRSGGGETQYF. Here the CDR3 DNA reads TGTGCCAGTAGGAGCGGGGGCGGGGAGACCCAGTACTTC.

This chain connects TRBV25-1 to TRBJ2-1; D possibly corresponds to TRBD1 (6 bases). The germline gives CDR1 MGHDK, CDR2 SYGVNS. V lost 0 bases to trimming and J lost 8 bases, with 14 bases between them. CDR3 length: 15 amino acids. The CDR3 region has the DNA TGTGCCAGCAGTGAATATACAGGGCGGACCGATGAGCAGTTCTTC. As protein: CASSEYTGRTDEQFF. Variable domain in full (rest from reference TRBV25-1 and TRBJ2-1): EADIYQTPRYLVIGTGKKITLECSQTMGHDKMYWYQQDPGMELHLIHYSYGVNSTEKGDLSSESTVSRIRTEHFPLTLESARPSHTSQYLCASSEYTGRTDEQFFGPGTRLTVL.

The chain joins TRBV11-2 to TRBJ1-1, with D unclear. CDR1 and CDR2 (germline): SGHAT, FQNNGV. The CDR3 covers 15 residues. Trimming pared 2 bases from V and 3 bases from J, leaving 13 bases between. The CDR3 DNA sequence: TGTGCCAGCAGCTTATTCCTCTCGCTGGACACTGAAGCTTTCTTT. It translates to CASSLFLSLDTEAFF.

The chain combines TRBV6-1 with TRBJ2-3; D unclear. Between the trimmed V and J ends, which lost 4 bases and 2 bases, there was a span of 13 bases. In germline, CDR1 is MNHNS, CDR2 SASEGT. The CDR3 consists of 15 residues. CDR3 bases: TGTGCCAGCAGTGGAGCTAGTTTTTACACAGATACGCAGTATTTT. It translates to CASSGASFYTDTQYF.

The chain recombines TRBV7-8 with TRBJ1-5; 8 positions agree with TRBD1. Germline values: CDR1 SGHVS, CDR2 FQNEAQ. The CDR3 has 16 amino acids. Trimming cost V 5 bases and J 5 bases; bases outside gene matches: 11. CDR3 DNA: TGTGCCAGCAGCACCTCCGGGACAGGAGCTGATCAGCCCCAGCATTTT. Residues: CASSTSGTGADQPQHF.

The J gene is TRBJ2-3, the V gene TRBV7-2; 8 bases line up with TRBD2. The CDR3 totals 15 residues. The V segment lost 6 bases and the J segment 0 bases; nucleotides outside the gene matches: 5. The germline gives CDR1 SGHTA, CDR2 FQGNSA. The CDR3 spells CASSPGGDSTDTQYF. CDR3 nucleotides: TGTGCCAGCAGTCCCGGGGGGGATAGCACAGATACGCAGTATTTT.

The CDR3 sequence is CASSQNKGATNEKLFF. The CDR3 DNA sequence: TGCGCCAGCAGCCAAAACAAGGGGGCGACTAATGAAAAACTGTTTTTT. This sequence joins TRBV4-1 and TRBJ1-4; 7 nucleotides align to TRBD1. V lost 2 bases and J lost 2; bases outside the gene matches: 5. The CDR3 has 16 residues. The germline CDR1 and CDR2 sequences are MGHRA and YSYEKL.

The gene calls are TRBV5-1 and TRBJ1-3; perhaps TRBD1 as D (6 bases). Trimming took 7 bases from V and 1 from J, leaving 9 bases between them. The CDR3 length is 13 residues. The V gene's germline CDR1 is SGHRS and CDR2 YFSETQ. The CDR3 region is CASSQGSGNTIYF. The CDR3 coding sequence is TGCGCCAGCTCACAGGGATCTGGAAACACCATATATTTT.

This clone came up a few times. The chain joins TRBV19 to TRBJ1-4; 8 nucleotides line up with TRBD1. The germline gives CDR1 LNHDA, CDR2 SQIVND (reference sequence). CDR3 length: 15 residues. J lost 2 bases, V lost 4 bases, and 3 bases had no gene match. CDR3 sequence: CASSRNRGTNEKLFF. The CDR3 DNA follows: TGTGCCAGTAGTAGAAACAGGGGGACTAATGAAAAACTGTTTTTT.